Shown below are 21 T cell receptor beta chains from a single sample sequenced in a study of shared clonotypes between healthy human individuals. Naive CD8 isolation took CD45RO-negative cells positively selected for CCR7 and excluded terminally differentiated effector memory CD45RA+ cells. Sequencing was performed with immunoSEQ multiplex PCR; in TCRdb, only in-frame clones are kept and a portion is missing. The repertoire holds around 1.9 million clones, with about 93% as singletons. Sequencing was carried out using naive CD8+ T cells from PBMCs. These TCRs come from a man in his late teens or twenties in good health. Some clones in this sample may be carry-over from other donors' samples.

CDR3 region: CANGKESYGYTF. CDR3 nucleotide sequence: TGTGCCAACGGGAAAGAGTCCTATGGCTACACCTTC. This chain joins TRBV28 and TRBJ1-2; the D is unclear. V dropped 10 bases and J dropped 4 bases, with 13 bases sitting between them. CDR1 MDHEN and CDR2 SYDVKM come from the germline V gene. This CDR3 contains 12 residues.

The chain combines TRBV5-1 with TRBJ1-5; TRBD1 is a possible D gene (5 bases). Per the germline V gene, CDR1 is SGHRS and CDR2 is YFSETQ. The CDR3 is 15 amino acids. V dropped 0 bases and J dropped 7 bases, with 14 bases sitting between them. The CDR3 region is CASSLGRPEGQPQHF. DNA of the CDR3: TGCGCCAGCAGCTTGGGACGGCCCGAGGGGCAGCCCCAGCATTTT.

The chain joins TRBV19 to TRBJ2-7; 7 bases align to TRBD2. V was pared by 3 bases and J by 4 bases, with 6 bases of the junction left unmatched. From germline, CDR1 is LNHDA and CDR2 SQIVND (reference sequence). This CDR3 spans 14 amino acids. The CDR3 nucleotides are TGTGCCAGTAGTATGGCCCTAGCGGTTTACGAGCAGTACTTC. Protein product: CASSMALAVYEQYF.

V gene TRBV29-1 combines with J gene TRBJ2-7; D may be TRBD2 (5 bases). V lost 4 bases, J lost 4 bases, and 11 bases lay in between. The germline V gene has CDR1 SQVTM and CDR2 ANQGSEA. The CDR3 totals 12 residues. The CDR3 protein is CSVGPGLYEQYF. Here the CDR3 DNA reads TGCAGCGTTGGCCCGGGGTTGTACGAGCAGTACTTC.

J is TRBJ2-7 and V is TRBV11-1; D gene unclear. Germline V lookup: CDR1 SGHAT, CDR2 FQDESV (reference sequence). The V end was cut by 2 bases, the J end by 7 bases, with 9 bases between. The CDR3 consists of 12 residues. The CDR3 protein is CASSLSDGEQYF. The CDR3 nucleotides are TGTGCCAGCAGCTTATCAGACGGGGAGCAGTACTTC.

The gene calls are TRBV29-1 and TRBJ1-4, with TRBD1 matching 8 bases. V dropped 4 bases and J dropped 6; count of bases not matched to a gene: 10. Looked up from germline, CDR1 is SQVTM and CDR2 is ANQGSEA. The CDR3 has 15 residues. CDR3 bases: TGCAGCGTTGCCAAGCTTGCGACAGGGGATGAAAAACTGTTTTTT. As protein: CSVAKLATGDEKLFF.

The rearrangement links TRBV9 to TRBJ2-3; D might be TRBD2 (6 bases). Germline assignment: CDR1 SGDLS and CDR2 YYNGEE. The CDR3 extends over 17 amino acids. V lost 0 bases to trimming and J lost 0 bases, with 14 bases between them. The CDR3 protein is CASSVEPPSASTDTQYF. The CDR3 DNA is TGTGCCAGCAGCGTAGAACCGCCTAGCGCTAGCACAGATACGCAGTATTTT.

This chain connects TRBV27 to TRBJ2-7; D unresolved. The CDR3 runs 14 residues. V lost 2 bases and J 0 bases, leaving 8 bases between the germline ends. Germline values: CDR1 MNHEY, CDR2 SMNVEV (reference sequence). CDR3 nucleotide sequence: TGTGCCAGCAGTTTAGTCGGAATCTCCTACGAGCAGTACTTC. The encoded protein is CASSLVGISYEQYF.

This chain links TRBV15 with TRBJ2-7; 7 bases are shared with TRBD1. J lost 0 bases, V lost 1 base, and 6 bases had no gene match. This CDR3 spans 16 amino acids. Germline CDR1 is LNHNV and CDR2 is YYDKDF (reference sequence). CDR3 DNA sequence: TGTGCCACCAGCAGAGGCAGGGGGAGCCTCTCCTACGAGCAGTACTTC. The encoded protein is CATSRGRGSLSYEQYF.

The rearrangement links TRBV2 to TRBJ2-3; D is undetermined. The CDR3 is 12 residues long. Trimming cost V 6 bases and J 1 base, with 5 bases left between them. Germline V gene lookup returns CDR1 SNHLY and CDR2 FYNNEI. Written as DNA, the CDR3 is TGTGCCAGCAGGAGGCGCACAGATACGCAGTATTTT. Its protein is CASRRRTDTQYF.

J is TRBJ1-6 and V is TRBV6-5, with a weak D call TRBD1 (6 bases). V was shortened by 2 bases and J by 14 bases, with 16 bases between the two germline ends. The CDR3 runs to 14 residues. Per germline, CDR1 MNHEY and CDR2 SVGAGI. This chain's CDR3 is CASSYAQGGWALHF. CDR3 nucleotides: TGTGCCAGCAGTTACGCGCAAGGGGGGTGGGCCCTCCACTTT.

V is TRBV5-4 and J is TRBJ2-7, with a possible D match to TRBD2 (6 bases). CDR3 length equals 15 residues. The ends were cut back, 4 bases at V and 5 bases at J, with 19 bases in the middle. The germline CDR1 and CDR2 sequences are SGHNT and YYREEE (reference sequence). The CDR3 nucleotides are TGTGCCAGCAGCCTTCCGGGACTTCCACCCAACGAGCAGTACTTC. Protein: CASSLPGLPPNEQYF.

The gene calls are TRBV18 and TRBJ2-1; the match to TRBD2 covers 7 bases. Germline V gives CDR1 KGHSH, CDR2 LQKENI. This CDR3 contains 16 residues. V gave up 0 bases and J gave up 7 bases; unmatched junction bases: 9. CDR3 nucleotides: TGTGCCAGCTCACCACCGATAGAGGGGAGGGGAAATGAGCAGTTCTTC. Its protein is CASSPPIEGRGNEQFF.

This chain joins TRBV6-1 and TRBJ1-4, with D unclear. The CDR3 totals 16 residues. V dropped 1 base and J dropped 0 bases, with 9 bases sitting between them. The V gene's germline CDR1 is MNHNS and CDR2 SASEGT. The CDR3 coding sequence is TGTGCCAGCAGTGAAGTGGCAGCTGCAACTAATGAAAAACTGTTTTTT. This translates into CASSEVAAATNEKLFF.

The chain couples TRBV7-9 to TRBJ2-4, with D possibly being TRBD2 (6 bases). CDR1 and CDR2 (germline): SEHNR, FQNEAQ (reference sequence). Trimming pared 5 bases from V and 8 bases from J, leaving 22 bases between. The CDR3 is made up of 16 amino acids. The CDR3 sequence is CASSRLQAGTRDIQYF. The CDR3 DNA is TGTGCCAGCAGCCGACTCCAGGCAGGGACTCGGGACATTCAGTACTTC.

CDR3 protein: CASSRRLAADTQYF. The CDR3 DNA follows: TGTGCCAGCAGCCGGCGGCTAGCCGCAGATACGCAGTATTTT. The chain uses TRBV7-3 and TRBJ2-3; TRBD2 might be the D (5 bases). The CDR3 runs to 14 residues. Trimming stripped 5 bases from V and 4 bases from J, with 13 bases between. Germline CDR1 reads SGHTA; CDR2 reads FQGTGA.

The chain recombines TRBV27 with TRBJ1-1; D unclear. The CDR3 sequence is 11 residues long. Looked up from germline, CDR1 is MNHEY and CDR2 is SMNVEV (reference sequence). V lost 6 bases to trimming and J lost 8 bases, with 10 bases between them. The CDR3, as DNA: TGTGCCAGCAGCGGAGGTGGGGAAGCTTTCTTT. This sequence encodes CASSGGGEAFF.

As for this clone: The sample carries other DNA sequences with the same CDR3. This chain links TRBV9 with TRBJ2-7, with unresolved D. Germline loops: CDR1 SGDLS, CDR2 YYNGEE. Trimming stripped 0 bases from V and 7 bases from J, with 14 bases between. CDR3 length: 14 residues. CDR3: CASSVAGLGSEQYF. The DNA for the CDR3 is TGTGCCAGCAGCGTAGCCGGGTTGGGGTCGGAGCAGTACTTC.

The gene calls are TRBV2 and TRBJ2-7, with 7 nucleotides matching TRBD1. The length of the CDR3 is 14 residues. V shed 3 bases, J shed 2 bases, and the junction held 4 bases outside the gene matches. The germline V gene has CDR1 SNHLY and CDR2 FYNNEI. The CDR3 reads CASSDWDSTYEQYF. The CDR3 bases are TGTGCCAGCAGTGACTGGGACAGTACCTACGAGCAGTACTTC.

The rearrangement uses TRBV27 and TRBJ2-7; either TRBD1 or TRBD2 may fit D (5 bases each). CDR1 MNHEY and CDR2 SMNVEV come from the germline V gene (reference sequence). The CDR3 sequence is 15 residues long. Trimming shortened V by 4 bases and J by 2 bases, and 15 bases separated the two germline ends. The CDR3 DNA reads as TGTGCCAGCAGTTGGTCCGGGACCGAGACCTACGAGCAGTACTTC. The encoded protein is CASSWSGTETYEQYF.

J is TRBJ2-3 and V is TRBV2; 11 bases are a match to TRBD2. The CDR3 totals 16 residues. Germline V gene data show CDR1 as SNHLY and CDR2 as FYNNEI. V gave up 4 bases and J gave up 0 bases; unmatched junction bases: 3. Here the CDR3 reads CASSGLAGPSTDTQYF. DNA of the CDR3: TGTGCCAGCAGTGGACTAGCGGGACCTAGCACAGATACGCAGTATTTT.